Listed below are T cell receptor beta chains from one sample, sequenced in a study of blood T cell repertoires in COVID-19. Libraries were prepared by immunoSEQ multiplex PCR; TCRdb keeps only in-frame clonotypes and omits some of them. The sample contains 120,000 to 150,000 clones, about 90% of which appear only once. The specimen sequenced was peripheral blood. The source of these receptors is a woman older than 75 with acute or convalescent COVID-19. Both conserved end residues are part of each CDR3. D genes are given only for firm matches. Clone size is stated in some rows and not others, as once, few, many or a class when expanded.

j_call,v_call,clone_size,d_call,cdr3_aa,cdr3_nt
TRBJ1-1,TRBV30,NA,TRBD1,CAWSRQGITEAFF,TGTGCCTGGAGTCGACAGGGAATTACTGAAGCTTTCTTT
TRBJ2-5,TRBV7-2,NA,TRBD2,CASSFGGANQETQYF,TGTGCCAGCAGCTTCGGGGGGGCAAACCAAGAGACCCAGTACTTC
TRBJ1-3,TRBV12-5,NA,TRBD1,CASGLSGGRNTIYF,TGTGCTAGTGGTTTATCAGGGGGCAGAAACACCATATATTTT
TRBJ2-3,TRBV2,NA,TRBD2,CASSPRGGADTDTQYF,TGTGCCAGCAGTCCACGGGGAGGGGCGGACACAGATACGCAGTATTTT
TRBJ2-1,TRBV7-3,NA,NA,CASSHPGTEQFF,TGTGCCAGCAGCCATCCCGGGACAGAGCAGTTCTTC
TRBJ2-1,TRBV25-1,few,TRBD2,CASSEWVWGTRTRNEQFF,TGTGCCAGCAGTGAATGGGTTTGGGGGACTAGAACGAGGAATGAGCAGTTCTTC
TRBJ1-1,TRBV5-4,NA,TRBD1,CASSQYRGGFTEAFF,TGTGCCAGCAGCCAATACAGGGGCGGGTTCACTGAAGCTTTCTTT
TRBJ1-1,TRBV19,NA,NA,CASSSAVWKRKTEAFF,TGTGCCAGTAGTAGTGCGGTGTGGAAGCGAAAGACTGAAGCTTTCTTT
TRBJ1-3,TRBV30,NA,NA,CAWSGGFSGNTIYF,TGTGCCTGGAGTGGAGGGTTCTCTGGAAACACCATATATTTT
TRBJ1-3,TRBV7-9,NA,NA,CASSGAAYGNTIYF,TGTGCCAGCAGCGGGGCAGCTTACGGAAACACCATATATTTT
TRBJ2-7,TRBV7-2,few,NA,CASGGQPYEQYF,TGTGCCAGCGGCGGACAGCCCTACGAGCAGTACTTC
TRBJ2-1,TRBV5-4,NA,TRBD2,CASSSRTSGPNEQFF,TGTGCCAGCAGCTCTCGGACTAGCGGGCCCAATGAGCAGTTCTTC
TRBJ1-5,TRBV27,NA,TRBD1,CASSMGQGYQPQHF,TGTGCCAGCAGTATGGGACAGGGGTATCAGCCCCAGCATTTT
TRBJ1-4,TRBV7-2,NA,NA,CASSPRVDGTNEKLFF,TGTGCCAGCAGCCCTCGAGTGGACGGGACAAATGAAAAACTGTTTTTT
TRBJ1-6,TRBV7-2,NA,NA,CASSLVSFSPLHF,TGTGCCAGCAGCTTAGTTTCATTTTCACCCCTCCACTTT
TRBJ1-1,TRBV7-2,once,NA,CASSYKQGAEAFF,TGTGCCAGCAGCTATAAACAAGGGGCTGAAGCTTTCTTT
TRBJ2-2,TRBV5-1,few,NA,CASSLEATNTGELFF,TGCGCCAGCAGCTTAGAGGCTACGAACACCGGGGAGCTGTTTTTT
TRBJ2-7,TRBV5-1,NA,NA,CASSRGTTYEQYF,TGCGCCAGCAGCCGGGGGACGACCTACGAGCAGTACTTC
TRBJ1-3,TRBV5-1,NA,NA,CASSLLAQGGNTIYF,TGCGCCAGCAGCTTGTTAGCTCAGGGGGGAAACACCATATATTTT
TRBJ1-1,TRBV9,NA,NA,CASSVETGSMAFF,TGTGCCAGCAGCGTAGAAACAGGGAGTATGGCTTTCTTT
TRBJ2-2,TRBV5-4,NA,NA,CASSPTGNTGELFF,TGTGCCAGCAGCCCGACAGGGAACACCGGGGAGCTGTTTTTT
TRBJ1-2,TRBV18,NA,NA,CASSPPGTPGYTF,TGTGCCAGCTCACCCCCAGGGACTCCTGGCTACACCTTC
TRBJ2-2,TRBV19,NA,TRBD1,CASSAHQTGGTGELFF,TGTGCCAGTAGTGCACATCAGACAGGGGGGACCGGGGAGCTGTTTTTT
TRBJ1-2,TRBV6-7,once,NA,CASSYSYFGGYTF,TGTGCCAGCAGTTACTCATATTTCGGTGGCTACACCTTC
TRBJ1-1,TRBV6-1,NA,NA,CASSEPGLNTEAFF,TGTGCCAGCAGTGAACCAGGCCTGAACACTGAAGCTTTCTTT
TRBJ2-7,TRBV19,few,NA,CASSRTLSYEQYF,TGTGCCAGTAGTAGGACACTCTCCTACGAGCAGTACTTC
TRBJ1-6,TRBV30,NA,NA,CAWSVHSYNSPLHF,TGTGCCTGGAGTGTACACAGCTATAATTCACCCCTCCACTTT
TRBJ2-5,TRBV5-1,NA,NA,CASSRGVGRETQYF,TGCGCCAGCAGCCGGGGAGTAGGGCGGGAGACCCAGTACTTC
TRBJ2-7,TRBV6-2/TRBV6-3,NA,NA,CASSRDGDFGGEQYF,TGTGCCAGCAGTAGAGATGGCGACTTTGGCGGCGAGCAGTACTTC
TRBJ2-1,TRBV5-4,NA,TRBD1,CASSPGTGVYNEQFF,TGTGCCAGCAGCCCCGGGACAGGAGTCTACAATGAGCAGTTCTTC
TRBJ1-1,TRBV14,NA,NA,CASSPKHQGTEAFF,TGTGCCAGCAGCCCCAAACACCAGGGCACTGAAGCTTTCTTT
TRBJ1-4,TRBV7-9,NA,TRBD1,CASSLRQGDEKLFF,TGTGCCAGCAGCTTACGACAGGGTGATGAAAAACTGTTTTTT
TRBJ2-3,TRBV12-3/TRBV12-4,NA,NA,CASNRDTDTQYF,TGTGCCAGCAACAGGGACACAGATACGCAGTATTTT
TRBJ1-2,TRBV19,NA,NA,CASSKGSGHNYGYTF,TGTGCCAGTAGTAAGGGGTCAGGACATAACTATGGCTACACCTTC
TRBJ1-2,TRBV15,NA,TRBD1,CATSRVRDRGLDGYTF,TGTGCCACCAGCAGAGTCCGGGACAGGGGGCTGGATGGCTACACCTTC
TRBJ2-7,TRBV10-3,NA,TRBD1,CAAGQGDEQYF,TGTGCCGCTGGACAGGGCGACGAGCAGTACTTC
TRBJ1-2,TRBV6-9,NA,TRBD1,CASRPGQPGYTF,TGTGCCAGCAGACCGGGACAGCCAGGCTACACCTTC
TRBJ1-2,TRBV5-6,NA,TRBD1,CASSVRDRGVYGYTF,TGTGCCAGCAGCGTCCGGGACAGGGGGGTCTATGGCTACACCTTC
TRBJ1-2,TRBV29-1,NA,NA,CSVEDVQGMGGYTF,TGCAGCGTTGAAGATGTACAGGGTATGGGGGGCTACACCTTC
TRBJ2-2,TRBV2,NA,NA,CASSVSRENTGELFF,TGTGCCAGCAGTGTCTCGCGGGAGAACACCGGGGAGCTGTTTTTT
TRBJ2-5,TRBV12-5,NA,NA,CASGSRGKFGRTQYF,TGTGCTAGTGGTTCCAGGGGAAAGTTTGGTAGGACCCAGTACTTC
TRBJ1-2,TRBV5-4,few,TRBD1,CASSLPGGWDYGYTF,TGTGCCAGCAGCTTGCCAGGGGGCTGGGACTATGGCTACACCTTC
TRBJ2-5,TRBV5-1,once,TRBD1,CASSIDRGRGRETQYF,TGCGCCAGCAGCATCGACAGGGGGCGCGGGAGAGAGACCCAGTACTTC
TRBJ1-4,TRBV5-5,NA,NA,CASSSSGGDNEKLFF,TGTGCCAGCAGCTCATCCGGGGGGGATAATGAAAAACTGTTTTTT
TRBJ1-5,TRBV7-2,NA,NA,CASSRGYPSNQPQHF,TGTGCCAGCAGCCGCGGCTACCCTAGCAATCAGCCCCAGCATTTT
TRBJ1-2,TRBV6-2/TRBV6-3,once,NA,CASSYREGYGYTF,TGTGCCAGCAGTTACAGGGAGGGGTATGGCTACACCTTC
TRBJ2-7,TRBV5-1,NA,NA,CASSPDLVRGSYEQYF,TGCGCCAGCAGCCCTGATCTTGTCAGGGGCTCCTACGAGCAGTACTTC
TRBJ2-1,TRBV7-2,NA,NA,CASSPGSGNNEQFF,TGTGCCAGCAGCCCCGGGTCAGGGAACAATGAGCAGTTCTTC